This T cell receptor beta chain was found in a study of cytomegalovirus exposure and HLA in healthy donors (dated by TCRdb to 2015 to 2018). For the wider study: An earlier analysis of several hundred of the donors reported about 290 Gb of sequence data and 120 million or so unique TCR beta sequences from 150 million to 200 million T cells. Several DR-DQ haplotypes were handled as single units for association and clustering because linkage in the cohort was strong. In a later genetic analysis, genome-wide SNP genotypes for about three fifths of the roughly 670 donors were used, and that subset was treated as a discovery cohort. Donor age, sex, ethnicity and CMV serostatus were compiled together with the repertoire data. In a later analysis, previously published TCR beta repertoires from 550 to 750 donors were re-analyzed and high-resolution HLA genotyping was added so that TCR occurrence patterns could be studied. The aim of the study was to test whether cataloging public T cell receptors could identify signatures of past pathogen exposure. Both class I and class II loci were covered by HLA typing, at four-digit resolution. The study profiled the T cell repertoires of under 700 subjects by immunosequencing and related them to cytomegalovirus serostatus. In addition to the first cohort of approximately 650 subjects, a separate validation cohort of some 120 different subjects was used. In the later analysis, no new phenotypic data were used to find candidate immune exposures; instead, reliance was placed on TCR beta sequences and their occurrence across donors. All discovery cohort repertoires had been generated using a single sequencing platform. On average, roughly 250,000 unique TCR beta nucleotide sequences were sequenced per donor among a few hundred genotyped donors of the cohort, with 15% to 20% of those sequences being non-productive. To decide whether each TCR beta V gene segment behaved as functional or pseudogenic, an earlier analysis of fewer than 750 of the donors relied on high-throughput TCR beta sequencing. The study combined high-throughput TCR immunosequencing, statistical association of individual TCRs with disease status, and machine learning to predict cytomegalovirus infection status. An early release that covered fewer than 800 HLA-typed donors contained approximately 300 gigabases of sequencing data and 75 million to 100 million unique TCR sequences. The genetic ancestry cluster associated with self-reported Caucasian donors included 80% to 90% of the roughly 390 genotyped donors. Typing coverage differed by locus: A, B, C, DRB1 and DQB1 were typed in about 620-630 donors, DQA1 in 500 to 550, DPA1 in 600 to 610, and DPB1 in just under 490.

Libraries were made using the immunoSEQ multiplex PCR assay. The multiplex PCR relied on a mix of 60 forward primers for TCR Vbeta segments and 13 reverse primers for TCR Jbeta segments. Amplification of the CDR3 region of rearranged TCR beta genes was performed with a multiplex PCR assay on genomic DNA. Amplified TCR beta libraries were sequenced as 87-base-pair reads on the Illumina HiSeq System. Per the authors' processing: A later analysis counted 75 million to 100 million unique TCR beta chains across the 666 repertoires, and 10 million to 11 million of these chains were shared by at least two donors. Raw reads were error-corrected and collapsed into unique sequences by a nearest-neighbor algorithm in which closely related sequences were merged to remove PCR and sequencing errors. To assign V, D and J gene segments, CDR3 sequences were aligned to IMGT reference sequences. For a sequence to be retained, a match of at least six nucleotides to both a V gene segment and a J gene segment was required. Rearrangements were classified as productive when the CDR3 lacked stop codons and remained in frame with V and J, and all other rearrangements were classified as non-productive. CDR3 was defined according to IMGT convention as the region running from the second conserved V-encoded cysteine to the conserved J-encoded phenylalanine. The earlier analysis of about 560 of the donors excluded any sequence lacking an unambiguous match to a single V gene segment. In an earlier analysis of some 590 of the donors, V segments were called functional above 56.7% productive rearrangements and were called segregating when the between-donor standard deviation exceeded 5%. A statistical classification framework was developed to diagnose cytomegalovirus status using the catalog of TCR beta chain sequences. V and J gene assignment, in a later analysis, came from comparing TCR nucleotide sequences with IMGT/GENE-DB human TR gene sequences. Using the TCRdist pipeline, a later analysis assigned CDR3 sequences along with most-parsimonious VDJ recombination scenarios. In a later analysis, each TCR beta chain was defined by its CDR3 amino acid sequence together with its V-gene family, and reads lacking a unique V-gene family were excluded. A later analysis removed 592 highly shared, low-generation-probability nucleotide sequences to deal with suspected cross-contamination and a sequencing artifact. For each public chain, a later analysis derived a clonal expansion index from normalized ranks of inferred template counts within each repertoire. Generation probabilities in a later analysis came from a VDJ recombination model fitted to out-of-frame rearrangements, and those results were checked against IGoR. A later analysis scored TCR-TCR, TCR-HLA and TCR-CMV co-occurrence with hypergeometric tests, applying a repertoire-size bias correction to TCR pairs. False discovery rates were estimated in a later analysis by permuting HLA or CMV assignments 20 times. In a later analysis, co-occurring TCRs were grouped using DBSCAN, with TCRdist sequence similarity added in when clustering inside HLA-allele-positive subsets. Repertoires with fewer than 30,000 or more than 120,000 public chains, plus five repertoires with anomalous nucleotide sharing, were excluded from co-occurrence clustering. What TCRdb holds here is the immuneACCESS table cut down to in-frame rearrangements. Part of the clones is not present; checked against another copy, under half of the missing clones reflect an unresolved V gene, and the others are unexplained. V, J and clone size are those of that table, while D and trimming were read from the DNA. This sample comprises roughly 100,000 clones, about 80% of them detected only once. About 2.2% of the sample belongs to the ten largest clones.

Worth noting for this clone: Its antigen remains unidentified. Qualities for individual bases were not recorded, and no much larger clone is one base off.

Overall study outcomes, separate from this receptor: According to a later analysis, parvovirus B19, influenza, CMV and Epstein-Barr virus appeared linked to several top co-occurrence clusters. In this cohort, only TCR beta chains were sequenced, and detectable features were limited by the absence of alpha or paired-chain data. An association between a missense DCLRE1C variant and V-gene and J-gene trimming of TCR beta chains was found in a later genetic analysis and replicated in an independent cohort. Most CMV-associated TCR beta chains appeared to be HLA-restricted in a later analysis, and the HLA associations seemed to be driven largely by CMV exposure. The only immune exposure information available for the cohort was CMV serostatus. Most TCR sequences were observed very rarely across donors, whereas some public TCRs were present in many individuals. The classifier was reported to diagnose cytomegalovirus status with high specificity and sensitivity in both the original cohort and the validation cohort. Linkage disequilibrium might explain the correlated functional status among segregating V segments, but an unknown experimental factor could not be excluded. Roughly uniform sequencing depth across donors was assumed in presence/absence analyses, although this assumption may not hold. The study gave a list of more than 150 TCR beta chains associated with cytomegalovirus. It was suggested by the authors that the approach could potentially be generalized to other disease states and immunological phenotypes. In vitro tests confirmed that a few of the cytomegalovirus-associated TCR beta chains recognize cytomegalovirus antigens. A later analysis associated 17,000 or so TCR beta sequences with specific HLA alleles at a false discovery rate of 0.05. Some IMGT-functional V segments, including TRBV6-2 and TRBV6-3, could not be distinguished by the 87-base-pair reads and were therefore excluded. A further reported finding was that TCR beta sequences accurately predicted the HLA-A and HLA-B alleles for most subjects in the first cohort. In a later analysis, the rate of TCR association differed among HLA loci, with DRB1 alleles having the most associated TCRs and HLA-C alleles having the fewest. In a later analysis, HLA-associated TCR beta chains showed more clonal expansion and lower generation probabilities than non-associated chains that were equally common. Strong co-occurrence of HLA alleles, especially DR and DQ, made assigning TCR associations to individual alleles difficult. Because HLA typing was missing for some donors at each locus, association tests included only the typed subset. An earlier analysis of around 540 of the donors showed that most TCR beta V segments appeared in productive rearrangements either about 87% or about 30% of the time, which broadly matched IMGT annotations. A later genetic analysis reported fewer N-insertions in productive TCRs among donors in an Asian-associated ancestry cluster than the 666-donor mean. A cluster of highly shared sequence variants was judged likely to represent a technical artifact of the sequencing pipeline. Because counts were too low, around 18 rarely observed V segments, including chromosome 9 orphons, were left out of the earlier analysis of some 640 of the donors.

The CDR3 has 17 amino acids, counting the end cysteine and phenylalanine. The only DNA kept is the CDR3, 51 bases in frame from the first base. In total, 500 to 700 healthy bone marrow donors made up the cohort. All cohort members were sampled while nominally healthy, although unrecorded immune exposures were likely present. The donor tested CMV seronegative and was one of the 352 seronegative cohort members. Every donor gave a peripheral blood sample, and the peripheral blood mononuclear cells from that sample were used for TCR beta sequencing. The Qiagen DNeasy Blood Extraction Kit was used to extract genomic DNA from the blood cell samples.

Specimen: PBMCs. The chain couples TRBV21-1 to TRBJ1-5; the table names TRBD1, a call not compared with the DNA. TRBV21-1 is noted as a pseudogene. This sequence was found in a man aged 25-45 years in good health and CMV-seronegative. DNA sequence: TGTGCCAGCAGCACACTAACAGGGCACAATAGCAATCAGCCCCAGCATTTT. Its amino acids are CASSTLTGHNSNQPQHF.